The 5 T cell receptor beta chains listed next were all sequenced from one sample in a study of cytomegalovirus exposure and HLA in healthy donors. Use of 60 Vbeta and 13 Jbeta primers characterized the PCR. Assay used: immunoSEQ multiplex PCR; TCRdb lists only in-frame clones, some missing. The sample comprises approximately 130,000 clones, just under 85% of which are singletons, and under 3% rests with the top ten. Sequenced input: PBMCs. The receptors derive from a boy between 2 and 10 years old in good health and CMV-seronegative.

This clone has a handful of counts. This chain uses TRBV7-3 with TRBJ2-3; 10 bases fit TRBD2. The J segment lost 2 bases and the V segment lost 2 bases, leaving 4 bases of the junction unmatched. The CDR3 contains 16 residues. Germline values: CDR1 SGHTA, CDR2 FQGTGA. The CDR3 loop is CASSLSAGGFTDTQYF. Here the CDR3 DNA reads TGTGCCAGCAGCTTATCAGCGGGGGGGTTCACAGATACGCAGTATTTT.

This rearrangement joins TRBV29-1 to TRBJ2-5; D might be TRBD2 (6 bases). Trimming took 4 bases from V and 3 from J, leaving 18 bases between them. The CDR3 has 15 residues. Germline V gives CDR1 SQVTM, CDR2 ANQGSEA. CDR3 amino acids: CSVVEGRWEEETQYF. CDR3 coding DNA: TGCAGCGTTGTGGAGGGACGGTGGGAAGAAGAGACCCAGTACTTC.

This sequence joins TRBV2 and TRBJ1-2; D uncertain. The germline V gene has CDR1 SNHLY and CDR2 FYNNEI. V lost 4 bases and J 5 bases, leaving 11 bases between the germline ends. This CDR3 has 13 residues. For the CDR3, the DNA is TGTGCCAGCAGTGGTTCAGCGATATATGGCTACACCTTC. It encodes CASSGSAIYGYTF. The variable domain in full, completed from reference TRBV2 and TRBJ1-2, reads EPEVTQTPSHQVTQMGQEVILRCVPISNHLYFYWYRQILGQKVEFLVSFYNNEISEKSEIFDDQFSVERPDGSNFTLKIRSTKLEDSAMYFCASSGSAIYGYTFGSGTRLTVV.

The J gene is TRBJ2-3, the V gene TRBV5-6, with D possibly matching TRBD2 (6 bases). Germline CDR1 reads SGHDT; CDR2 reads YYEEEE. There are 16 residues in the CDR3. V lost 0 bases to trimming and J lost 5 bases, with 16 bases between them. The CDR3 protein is CASSLEVGTSVDTQYF. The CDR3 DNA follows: TGTGCCAGCAGCTTGGAAGTAGGGACTTCAGTAGATACGCAGTATTTT.

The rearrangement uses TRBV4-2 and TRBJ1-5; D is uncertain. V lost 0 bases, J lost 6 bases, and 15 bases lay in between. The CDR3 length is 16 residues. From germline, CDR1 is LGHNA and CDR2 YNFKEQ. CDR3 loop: CASSQDAEAVGQPQHF. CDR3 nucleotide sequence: TGTGCCAGCAGCCAAGATGCGGAGGCTGTCGGTCAGCCCCAGCATTTT.